The present entry profiles one T cell receptor (beta chain) with its context. What it recognizes is unknown. CDR1 and CDR2 from the germline V gene are SGHRS and YFSETQ. This CDR3 region has 14 residues. Between the trimmed V and J ends, which lost 4 bases and 4 bases, there was a span of 12 bases. The entry originates in a study of cytomegalovirus exposure and HLA in healthy donors. Study summary: Researchers found that about 84% of just under 400 genotyped donors fell within the Caucasian-associated ancestry cluster.

Points from the study as a whole: Evidence from a later analysis indicated that most CMV-associated TCR beta chains looked HLA-restricted. Analyses of presence and absence presupposed an approximately uniform sequencing depth across donors. Reported performance of the classifier showed diagnosis of cytomegalovirus status with high specificity and sensitivity.

13 Jbeta primers and 60 Vbeta primers were used for the PCR. Measured with immunoSEQ multiplex PCR; TCRdb has only the in-frame clones, and not every one. The sample has roughly 110,000 clones, roughly 70% seen once; the top ten hold roughly 9%. The V call is TRBV5-1, the J call TRBJ2-1; no clear D. The sequence derives from a man aged 30 to 39 in good health and CMV-seropositive. Sequencing was done on a sample of PBMCs. CDR3 in DNA: TGCGCCAGCAGCCCCGACCAGACATACAATGAGCAGTTCTTC. Amino acid sequence: CASSPDQTYNEQFF.